The 3 T cell receptor beta chains below were found in one sample sequenced in a study of blood T cell repertoires in COVID-19. Only in-frame clones appear in the TCRdb table, and some are missing; sequencing was by immunoSEQ multiplex PCR. The data hold around 200,000 clones, with around 85% observed a single time. Sequenced input: peripheral blood. Receptor source: a man between 65 and 80 years old with active or convalescent COVID-19.

The chain links TRBV7-6 to TRBJ2-5; D might be TRBD2 (5 bases). Trimming left V 6 bases short and J 2 bases short, with 22 bases between. CDR1 SGHVS and CDR2 FNYEAQ come from the germline V gene. The CDR3 runs 17 residues. CDR3 amino acids: CASSSRSSRSGQETQYF. DNA for the CDR3: TGTGCCAGCAGTTCACGTTCTAGCAGGTCGGGGCAAGAGACCCAGTACTTC.

The rearrangement uses TRBV28 and TRBJ1-3; 7 bases line up with TRBD1. The CDR3 loop spans 15 amino acids. The V segment lost 6 bases and the J segment 4 bases; nucleotides outside the gene matches: 9. CDR1 and CDR2 from the germline V gene are MDHEN and SYDVKM. The CDR3 loop is CASRPGGGAGNTIYF. DNA of the CDR3: TGTGCCAGCAGACCCGGAGGGGGCGCCGGAAACACCATATATTTT.

The gene calls are TRBV18 and TRBJ2-2; TRBD2 matches at 7 bases. With V trimmed by 5 bases and J by 3 bases, 9 bases remained unmatched. The CDR3 consists of 16 residues. Germline CDR1 is KGHSH and CDR2 is LQKENI. As DNA, the CDR3 is TGTGCCAGCTCAACCCTAGCGGTCTCGGACACCGGGGAGCTGTTTTTT. Protein sequence: CASSTLAVSDTGELFF.